One sample yielded the 19 T cell receptor beta chains listed below, sequenced in a study of blood T cell repertoires in COVID-19. The assay was immunoSEQ multiplex PCR, and TCRdb's table has in-frame clones only and misses some. The data hold approximately 250,000 clones, with roughly 88% observed a single time. The sample comprised peripheral blood. The receptor source for this set is a woman in her forties who had recovered from COVID-19.

The chain recombines TRBV24-1 with TRBJ1-2; 11 bases match TRBD1. J was trimmed by 4 bases and V by 3 bases; bases with no gene match: 6. Germline V gives CDR1 KGHDR, CDR2 SFDVKD. This CDR3 has 16 residues. The CDR3 spells CATSDKAGTGGYGYTF. The CDR3 DNA reads as TGTGCCACCAGTGATAAAGCCGGGACAGGGGGCTATGGCTACACCTTC.

A single count supports this clone. V is TRBV2 and J is TRBJ1-3; D might be TRBD1 (6 bases). The CDR3 is 14 amino acids. CDR1 is SNHLY and CDR2 is FYNNEI in the germline V gene. V was pared by 2 bases and J by 4 bases, with 9 bases between. CDR3 DNA: TGTGCCAGCAGTGAACAGGGGCAAGGAAACACCATATATTTT. Protein sequence: CASSEQGQGNTIYF.

Notes on this clone: Other DNA sequences from this sample encode an identical CDR3 as well. The V gene is TRBV18, the J gene TRBJ2-5; D ambiguous. The V gene's germline CDR1 is KGHSH and CDR2 LQKENI. Between the trimmed V and J ends, which lost 6 bases and 4 bases, there was a span of 6 bases. The CDR3 loop spans 11 amino acids. This CDR3 is CASSPGETQYF. The CDR3 region has the DNA TGTGCCAGCTCCCCCGGAGAGACCCAGTACTTC.

V gene TRBV2 combines with J gene TRBJ2-3, with D unresolved. Germline CDR1 SNHLY, CDR2 FYNNEI. Trimming stripped 5 bases from V and 6 bases from J, with 6 bases between. This CDR3 has 11 amino acids. The CDR3: CASSMEDTQYF. The CDR3 coding sequence is TGTGCCAGCAGTATGGAGGATACGCAGTATTTT. The whole variable domain, remainder taken from reference TRBV2 and TRBJ2-3, is EPEVTQTPSHQVTQMGQEVILRCVPISNHLYFYWYRQILGQKVEFLVSFYNNEISEKSEIFDDQFSVERPDGSNFTLKIRSTKLEDSAMYFCASSMEDTQYFGPGTRLTVL.

V is TRBV27 and J is TRBJ2-4, with a tentative D call TRBD1 (5 bases). V was cut by 8 bases and J by 0 bases, with 14 bases left in between. CDR3 size: 15 residues. Germline CDR1 MNHEY, CDR2 SMNVEV (reference sequence). In DNA, the CDR3 is TGTGCCAGCCTGAAGACAGCCTTAGCCAAAAACATTCAGTACTTC. Translation gives CASLKTALAKNIQYF.

The V gene is TRBV29-1, the J gene TRBJ1-2; 10 bases match TRBD1. The junction had 7 bases not matched to a gene; V was cut back by 7 bases and J by 8 bases. Per germline, CDR1 SQVTM and CDR2 ANQGSEA. The CDR3 length is 12 residues. Here the CDR3 DNA reads TGCAGCGGGGGACAGGGGATGGAAGGCTACACCTTC. Translated, it gives CSGGQGMEGYTF.

Only one count was recorded for this clone. The chain recombines TRBV6-2 or TRBV6-3 with TRBJ2-4; perhaps TRBD1 as D (5 bases). The CDR3 has 13 amino acids. V gave up 2 bases and J gave up 8 bases, with 10 bases separating them. Per germline, CDR1 MNHEY and CDR2 SVGEGT. In nucleotides, the CDR3 is TGTGCCAGCAGTTACAGTTCAGGGTACATTCAGTACTTC. Protein sequence: CASSYSSGYIQYF.

This clone was seen a single time. A read error is possible here, since a much larger clone lies one base away. This chain connects TRBV9 to TRBJ1-3, with 8 bases identical to TRBD1. The germline gives CDR1 SGDLS, CDR2 YYNGEE. The CDR3 covers 17 residues. For the CDR3, the DNA is TGTGCCAGCAGCGCGGACAGGGCCCCAAACTCTGGAAACATCATATATTTT. This encodes CASSADRAPNSGNIIYF.

This clone has a single count. The chain carries TRBV4-3 and TRBJ2-7; 16 nucleotides agree with TRBD2. Germline lookup yields CDR1 LGHNA and CDR2 YSLEER. V shed 3 bases and J 5 bases; nucleotides not matched to a gene: 1. The length of the CDR3 is 15 residues. This CDR3 is CASSHGTSGGDEQYF. The DNA of the CDR3 is TGCGCCAGCAGCCACGGGACTAGCGGGGGGGACGAGCAGTACTTC.

The chain couples TRBV18 to TRBJ1-2; 8 bases agree with TRBD1. Germline CDR1 and CDR2: KGHSH and LQKENI. V dropped 6 bases and J dropped 6; count of bases not matched to a gene: 9. This CDR3 comprises 14 residues. The CDR3 loop is CASSIQDRGHGYTF. The CDR3 region has the DNA TGTGCCAGCTCGATCCAAGACAGGGGACATGGCTACACCTTC. Full variable domain (rest looked up from reference TRBV18 and TRBJ1-2): NAGVMQNPRHLVRRRGQEARLRCSPMKGHSHVYWYRQLPEEGLKFMVYLQKENIIDESGMPKERFSAEFPKEGPSILRIQQVVRGDSAAYFCASSIQDRGHGYTFGSGTRLTVV.

The chain employs TRBV7-2 and TRBJ1-2; D call uncertain. Germline CDR1 is SGHTA and CDR2 is FQGNSA. V shed 1 base and J shed 4 bases, with 10 bases lying between them. This CDR3 is 14 amino acids long. The DNA for the CDR3 is TGTGCCAGCAGCTTAGAGCCGGGTTCCTATGGCTACACCTTC. It translates to CASSLEPGSYGYTF.

The chain employs TRBV7-2 and TRBJ2-3; TRBD2 aligns across 13 bases. The V gene end was trimmed by 0 bases and the J gene end by 6 bases; junction bases not matched to a gene: 6. Germline CDR1 is SGHTA and CDR2 is FQGNSA. The CDR3 has 17 residues. The CDR3: CASSLAPLAGGPDTQYF. The CDR3 region has the DNA TGTGCCAGCAGCTTAGCGCCACTAGCGGGGGGGCCGGATACGCAGTATTTT.

This clone was recorded only once. The chain employs TRBV7-2 and TRBJ2-3; D is unclear. This CDR3 is 13 amino acids long. The V gene's germline CDR1 is SGHTA and CDR2 FQGNSA. Between the trimmed V and J ends, which lost 5 bases and 2 bases, there was a span of 8 bases. CDR3 residues: CASSRSYTDTQYF. The DNA for the CDR3 is TGTGCCAGCAGCCGCAGTTACACAGATACGCAGTATTTT.

The CDR3 is CATSREGSPRGETQYF. The DNA of the CDR3 is TGTGCCACCAGCAGAGAGGGATCCCCAAGGGGAGAGACCCAGTACTTC. The gene calls are TRBV15 and TRBJ2-5; D possibly corresponds to TRBD1 (5 bases). The V and J ends lost 0 bases and 4 bases respectively, with 15 bases between them. Germline-derived CDR1 and CDR2 are LNHNV and YYDKDF (reference sequence). The CDR3 sequence is 16 residues long. Combining the CDR3 with reference TRBV15 and TRBJ2-5 gives the whole variable domain DAMVIQNPRYQVTQFGKPVTLSCSQTLNHNVMYWYQQKSSQAPKLLFHYYDKDFNNEADTPDNFQSRRPNTSFCFLDIRSPGLGDTAMYLCATSREGSPRGETQYFGPGTRLLVL.

The chain employs TRBV28 and TRBJ2-2; D ambiguous. V lost 6 bases and J lost 6, with 23 bases in between. The CDR3 totals 17 residues. CDR1 and CDR2 (germline): MDHEN, SYDVKM. The CDR3 spells CASSLTWAGGGAGELFF. The CDR3 DNA reads TGTGCCAGCAGCCTCACCTGGGCCGGTGGTGGTGCCGGGGAGCTGTTTTTT.

The chain links TRBV5-4 to TRBJ2-4; tentatively, D is TRBD2 (5 bases). Germline V CDR1 and CDR2: SGHNT, YYREEE (reference sequence). The CDR3 loop spans 15 amino acids. V shed 0 bases and J shed 0 bases, with 7 bases lying between them. The CDR3 nucleotides read TGTGCCAGCAGCTTGGGTCGGGGAGCCAAAAACATTCAGTACTTC. It encodes CASSLGRGAKNIQYF. The full variable domain, in which reference TRBV5-4 and TRBJ2-4 provide the parts outside the CDR3, is ETGVTQSPTHLIKTRGQQVTLRCSSQSGHNTVSWYQQALGQGPQFIFQYYREEENGRGNFPPRFSGLQFPNYSSELNVNALELDDSALYLCASSLGRGAKNIQYFGAGTRLSVL.

The chain carries TRBV2 and TRBJ2-3; D is perhaps TRBD1 (5 bases). Per germline, CDR1 SNHLY and CDR2 FYNNEI. The CDR3 sequence is 16 residues long. The ends were cut back, 4 bases at V and 4 bases at J, with 18 bases in the middle. CDR3 sequence reads: CASSAPDSAVADTQYF. Written as DNA, the CDR3 is TGTGCCAGCAGTGCTCCCGACAGCGCGGTGGCAGATACGCAGTATTTT.

J is TRBJ2-5 and V is TRBV11-3; 8 bases map to TRBD2. The CDR3 spans 17 residues. Trimming cost V 5 bases and J 5 bases; bases outside gene matches: 16. Germline V gene lookup returns CDR1 SGHNT and CDR2 YENEEA. The CDR3 bases are TGTGCCAGCAGCCCTAGCTCGCACGCGGGGGGTGTGGAGACCCAGTACTTC. It encodes CASSPSSHAGGVETQYF.

As DNA, the CDR3 is TGTGCCAGCAGCTTGGACACAGGGATGGCACAAGAGACCCAGTACTTC. It translates to CASSLDTGMAQETQYF. The J gene is TRBJ2-5, the V gene TRBV5-4; D possibly corresponds to TRBD1 (6 bases). Per the germline V gene, CDR1 is SGHNT and CDR2 is YYREEE (reference sequence). Deletions cut 0 bases from V and 2 bases from J, with 14 bases between. This CDR3 is 16 amino acids long.